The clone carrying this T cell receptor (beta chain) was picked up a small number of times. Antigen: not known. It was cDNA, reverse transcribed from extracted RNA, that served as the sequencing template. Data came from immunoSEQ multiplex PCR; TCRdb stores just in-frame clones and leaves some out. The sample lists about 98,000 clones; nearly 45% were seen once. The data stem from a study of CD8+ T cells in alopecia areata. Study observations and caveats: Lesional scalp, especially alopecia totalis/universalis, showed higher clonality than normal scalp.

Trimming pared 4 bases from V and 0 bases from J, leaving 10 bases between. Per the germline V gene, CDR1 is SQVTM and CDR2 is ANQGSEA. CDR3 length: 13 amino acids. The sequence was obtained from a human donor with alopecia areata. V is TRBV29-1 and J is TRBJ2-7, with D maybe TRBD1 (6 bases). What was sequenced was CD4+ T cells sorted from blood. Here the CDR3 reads CSVGNRASYEQYF. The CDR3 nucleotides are TGCAGCGTTGGAAACAGGGCCTCCTACGAGCAGTACTTC.